A single sample gave rise to the 28 T cell receptor beta chains below, sequenced in a study of shared clonotypes between healthy human individuals. The method was immunoSEQ multiplex PCR; TCRdb's version includes in-frame clones alone and lacks a portion of them. The sample comprises some 600,000 clones, roughly 96% of which are singletons, and roughly 0.1% rests with the top ten. Terminally differentiated effector memory CD45RA+ cells were left out of the naive CD8 fraction, which was CD45RO-negative and positively selected for CCR7. The sequenced sample consisted of naive CD8+ T cells sorted from blood. The receptors here all came from a woman in her 30s in good health.

This chain joins TRBV14 and TRBJ2-7; D is possibly TRBD1 (6 bases). This CDR3 is 14 amino acids long. The V end was cut by 4 bases, the J end by 0 bases, with 10 bases between. Germline CDR1 and CDR2: SGHDN and FVKESK. CDR3 DNA: TGTGCCAGCAGCCCGGGACAATTCTCCTACGAGCAGTACTTC. It specifies CASSPGQFSYEQYF.

This clone was detected a few times. This chain joins TRBV4-1 and TRBJ1-1, with 7 bases that match TRBD1. From germline, CDR1 is MGHRA and CDR2 YSYEKL. The CDR3 runs to 15 residues. The J segment lost 0 bases and the V segment lost 1 base, leaving 2 bases of the junction unmatched. The CDR3 sequence: CASSQGDRVNTEAFF. DNA for the CDR3: TGCGCCAGCAGCCAAGGAGACAGGGTGAACACTGAAGCTTTCTTT.

The chain is built from TRBV2 and TRBJ1-3; D remains unclear. The CDR3 runs 15 residues. V lost 2 bases and J lost 8, with 16 bases in between. Looked up from germline, CDR1 is SNHLY and CDR2 is FYNNEI. The CDR3 coding sequence is TGTGCCAGCAGTGAACCGCCAACTCCAATCCACACCATATATTTT. It yields the protein CASSEPPTPIHTIYF.

V usage is TRBV7-6 and J usage is TRBJ2-5; no firm D call. CDR3 length: 14 residues. Trimming shortened V by 1 base and J by 1 base, and 7 bases separated the two germline ends. In germline, CDR1 is SGHVS, CDR2 FNYEAQ. The CDR3 nucleotides are TGTGCCAGCAGCTTAGTGGAGTTCCAAGAGACCCAGTACTTC. Protein sequence: CASSLVEFQETQYF.

The chain carries TRBV4-1 and TRBJ2-5, with D unclear. The assigned J gene may be wrong: the sequence end matches TRBJ2-7 better. This CDR3 contains 18 residues. Germline CDR1 is MGHRA and CDR2 is YSYEKL. CDR3 DNA sequence: TGCGCCAGCAGCCAATTAAACACCGCGGCAGGTGTCCTCTACGAGCAGTACTTC. Its translation: CASSQLNTAAGVLYEQYF.

The chain combines TRBV6-1 with TRBJ2-3; TRBD2 matches 9 bases. The CDR3 spans 13 residues. With 9 bases clipped from V and 1 base from J, the junction kept 2 bases outside the gene matches. Germline CDR1 is MNHNS and CDR2 is SASEGT. CDR3 loop: CARLAGGTDTQYF. In DNA, the CDR3 is TGTGCCAGACTAGCGGGTGGCACAGATACGCAGTATTTT.

This chain links TRBV6-6 with TRBJ2-7; D is uncertain. Germline V gene lookup returns CDR1 MNHNY and CDR2 SVGAGI (reference sequence). V gave up 9 bases and J gave up 5 bases, with 8 bases separating them. The length of the CDR3 is 10 residues. The CDR3 nucleotides read TGTGCCAGGTTTGGCCACGAGCAGTACTTC. It yields the protein CARFGHEQYF.

A note on this clone: The junction shows a germline mismatch at one end, possibly a read error. This chain uses TRBV14 with TRBJ2-4; tentative D call: TRBD1 (6 bases). This CDR3 spans 12 amino acids. Germline values: CDR1 SGHDN, CDR2 FVKESK. CDR3 region: CASSRHRDLRDF. As DNA, the CDR3 is TGTGCCAGCAGCCGCCACAGGGATCTCAGGGACTTC.

This clone showed up just once. The rearrangement joins TRBV2 to TRBJ1-4; D may be TRBD1 (5 bases). Between the trimmed V and J ends, which lost 4 bases and 4 bases, there was a span of 16 bases. Germline V gives CDR1 SNHLY, CDR2 FYNNEI. CDR3 length: 16 amino acids. The CDR3 sequence is CASSAGTPSFNEKLFF. Here the CDR3 DNA reads TGTGCCAGCAGTGCAGGGACCCCTTCGTTTAATGAAAAACTGTTTTTT. Drawing the rest from reference TRBV2 and TRBJ1-4, the complete variable domain is EPEVTQTPSHQVTQMGQEVILRCVPISNHLYFYWYRQILGQKVEFLVSFYNNEISEKSEIFDDQFSVERPDGSNFTLKIRSTKLEDSAMYFCASSAGTPSFNEKLFFGSGTQLSVL.

The count of this clone is one. The rearrangement joins TRBV29-1 to TRBJ1-2; D remains ambiguous. Looked up from germline, CDR1 is SQVTM and CDR2 is ANQGSEA. CDR3 size: 11 residues. V was clipped by 4 bases and J by 3 bases, with 6 bases between them. The CDR3 coding sequence is TGCAGCGTTGTGCCGGACTATGGCTACACCTTC. Amino acid sequence: CSVVPDYGYTF.

The chain carries TRBV6-1 and TRBJ1-1; D is undetermined. The V end was cut by 2 bases, the J end by 4 bases, with 11 bases between. Germline values: CDR1 MNHNS, CDR2 SASEGT. The CDR3 is made up of 14 amino acids. The DNA of the CDR3 is TGTGCCAGCAGTGAACGCGAGGCCCGCACTGAAGCTTTCTTT. It is translated as CASSEREARTEAFF.

This clone was observed a single time. The same CDR3 can be traced to other DNA sequences in this sample. The chain is built from TRBV5-8 and TRBJ2-7; D is undetermined. V was pared by 1 base and J by 2 bases, with 4 bases between. This CDR3 is 12 amino acids long. Germline-derived CDR1 and CDR2 are SGHTS and YDEGEE. Here the CDR3 reads CASSLSTYEQYF. The CDR3 DNA sequence: TGTGCCAGCAGCTTGTCCACCTACGAGCAGTACTTC.

This clone was recorded once. The chain joins TRBV6-5 to TRBJ2-5, with 9 bases lining up with TRBD1. This CDR3 has 13 amino acids. Germline CDR1 reads MNHEY; CDR2 reads SVGAGI. V trimming: 3 bases; J trimming: 5 bases; junction bases outside the gene matches: 1. The CDR3 sequence is CASSYGTGETQYF. In DNA, the CDR3 is TGTGCCAGCAGTTATGGGACAGGGGAGACCCAGTACTTC.

CDR3 region: CASLLRDRVTDTQYF. CDR3 DNA sequence: TGTGCCAGCCTGCTTCGGGACAGGGTAACAGATACGCAGTATTTT. The rearrangement links TRBV2 to TRBJ2-3, with 9 bases that match TRBD1. Germline V gives CDR1 SNHLY, CDR2 FYNNEI. The V gene end was trimmed by 8 bases and the J gene end by 3 bases; junction bases not matched to a gene: 9. The CDR3 is made up of 15 amino acids.

The chain couples TRBV29-1 to TRBJ1-1; 7 bases fit TRBD1. The V gene end was trimmed by 6 bases and the J gene end by 5 bases; junction bases not matched to a gene: 15. The CDR3 is 15 amino acids. From germline, CDR1 is SQVTM and CDR2 ANQGSEA. In DNA, the CDR3 is TGCAGCGTAAATCCCGAGGGGGCAGGGGGAACTGAAGCTTTCTTT. It translates to CSVNPEGAGGTEAFF.

For this clone: A read error may produce the germline difference seen at one junction end. The V gene is TRBV27, the J gene TRBJ2-3; D uncertain. CDR3 length equals 10 residues. CDR1 is MNHEY and CDR2 is SMNVEV in the germline V gene (reference sequence). CDR3 sequence reads: CASNKDRQYF. In DNA form, the CDR3 reads TGTGCCAGCAACAAGGATAGGCAGTATTTT.

Remarks on this clone: Other nucleotide sequences from this sample produce the same CDR3. In DNA, the CDR3 is TGTGCCAGCAGTTTAACCAGTAATCAGCCCCAGCATTTT. Encoded protein: CASSLTSNQPQHF. V and J are TRBV28 and TRBJ1-5; D ambiguous. CDR1 and CDR2 from the germline V gene are MDHEN and SYDVKM. V was trimmed by 2 bases and J by 4 bases, leaving 6 bases between them. This CDR3 is 13 amino acids long.

The chain is built from TRBV29-1 and TRBJ1-1; a weak D match, TRBD1 (5 bases). Germline lookup yields CDR1 SQVTM and CDR2 ANQGSEA. CDR3 length equals 13 residues. V was pared by 6 bases and J by 4 bases, with 15 bases between. CDR3 coding DNA: TGCAGCGTGGGACCCGGTTCCCCCACTGAAGCTTTCTTT. This encodes CSVGPGSPTEAFF.

The rearrangement joins TRBV29-1 to TRBJ2-2, with 10 bases matching TRBD1. The CDR3 covers 13 residues. Trimming took 7 bases from V and 3 from J; bases not matched to a gene: 2. Germline values: CDR1 SQVTM, CDR2 ANQGSEA. The CDR3 protein is CSGGQGDTGELFF. The DNA of the CDR3 is TGCAGCGGCGGACAGGGGGACACCGGGGAGCTGTTTTTT.

In the case of this clone: This sample also contains other DNA sequences that code for the same CDR3. V usage is TRBV27 and J usage is TRBJ1-5; D is unclear. This CDR3 contains 14 residues. Germline loops: CDR1 MNHEY, CDR2 SMNVEV (reference sequence). Trimming shortened V by 2 bases and J by 4 bases, and 9 bases separated the two germline ends. CDR3 region: CASSLIGSNQPQHF. Written as DNA, the CDR3 is TGTGCCAGCAGTTTAATTGGCAGTAATCAGCCCCAGCATTTT.

CDR3 loop: CASRTSGSPYEQYF. The DNA for the CDR3 is TGTGCCAGTAGAACTAGCGGGAGCCCCTACGAGCAGTACTTC. The genes are TRBV19 and TRBJ2-7; TRBD2 matches 11 bases. The trim removed 6 bases at V and 2 bases at J, leaving 3 bases unmatched. CDR1 LNHDA and CDR2 SQIVND come from the germline V gene (reference sequence). The CDR3 extends over 14 amino acids.

In DNA, the CDR3 is TGTGCCAGCAGTTTATCGCGGGGTGTCTCTGGGGCCAACGTCCTGACTTTC. Translation gives CASSLSRGVSGANVLTF. V is TRBV27 and J is TRBJ2-6; weak D call: TRBD2 (6 bases). The CDR3 consists of 17 residues. Trimming took off 0 bases at V and 0 bases at J, with 9 bases between the two ends. Germline V gene data show CDR1 as MNHEY and CDR2 as SMNVEV (reference sequence).

This chain connects TRBV28 to TRBJ1-5; 11 bases are shared with TRBD1. CDR3 length equals 15 residues. V lost 7 bases and J lost 7; bases outside the gene matches: 9. Germline CDR1 reads MDHEN; CDR2 reads SYDVKM. For the CDR3, the DNA is TGTGCCAGCACCCTCGACGGGACAGGGGGACAGCCCCAGCATTTT. Protein product: CASTLDGTGGQPQHF. Combining the CDR3 with reference TRBV28 and TRBJ1-5 gives the whole variable domain DVKVTQSSRYLVKRTGEKVFLECVQDMDHENMFWYRQDPGLGLRLIYFSYDVKMKEKGDIPEGYSVSREKKERFSLILESASTNQTSMYLCASTLDGTGGQPQHFGDGTRLSIL.

The CDR3 nucleotides read TGTGCCAGCAGTGAAGCGGGAGGGAGTTTTCCCGGGGAGCTGTTTTTT. Protein: CASSEAGGSFPGELFF. J is TRBJ2-2 and V is TRBV2; 7 nucleotides agree with TRBD2. Looked up from germline, CDR1 is SNHLY and CDR2 is FYNNEI. This CDR3 is built from 16 residues. The V gene end was trimmed by 0 bases and the J gene end by 6 bases; junction bases not matched to a gene: 7.

This clone is a singleton in its sample. The chain employs TRBV28 and TRBJ1-5; 9 nucleotides agree with TRBD1. From germline, CDR1 is MDHEN and CDR2 SYDVKM. Unmatched junction bases numbered 15, after V lost 3 bases and J lost 12 bases. CDR3 length: 16 amino acids. CDR3 nucleotides: TGTGCCAGCAGTTTTTTTCCCTCCGGGACAGGGAAACTCCAGCATTTT. Translation: CASSFFPSGTGKLQHF. Using reference TRBV28 and TRBJ1-5 for the parts outside the CDR3, the full variable domain is DVKVTQSSRYLVKRTGEKVFLECVQDMDHENMFWYRQDPGLGLRLIYFSYDVKMKEKGDIPEGYSVSREKKERFSLILESASTNQTSMYLCASSFFPSGTGKLQHFGDGTRLSIL.

CDR3 coding DNA: TGTGCCAGCAGCCCGGTTGGGGTAGATTTTAACCCCTACGAGCAGTACTTC. Translating gives CASSPVGVDFNPYEQYF. The rearrangement joins TRBV5-4 to TRBJ2-7; D gene ambiguous. Trimming took off 4 bases at V and 2 bases at J, with 22 bases between the two ends. Germline V lookup: CDR1 SGHNT, CDR2 YYREEE (reference sequence). The CDR3 runs 17 residues.

The V call is TRBV6-6, the J call TRBJ2-5; D not resolved. Germline values: CDR1 MNHNY, CDR2 SVGAGI (reference sequence). V was pared by 6 bases and J by 4 bases, with 18 bases between. The CDR3 runs to 15 residues. The CDR3, as DNA: TGTGCCAGCAGGTCCACGCCAGGAATCGGAGAGACCCAGTACTTC. Residues: CASRSTPGIGETQYF.

V gene TRBV30 combines with J gene TRBJ1-4; D not resolved. This CDR3 region has 12 residues. Germline values: CDR1 GTSNPN, CDR2 SVGIG (reference sequence). Trimming removed 1 base at V and 4 bases at J, with 4 bases between. CDR3 amino acids: CAWSAYNEKLFF. CDR3 DNA sequence: TGTGCCTGGAGTGCCTATAATGAAAAACTGTTTTTT. Together with reference TRBV30 and TRBJ1-4, the CDR3 gives the full variable domain: SQTIHQWPATLVQPVGSPLSLECTVEGTSNPNLYWYRQAAGRGLQLLFYSVGIGQISSEVPQNLSASRPQDRQFILSSKKLLLSDSGFYLCAWSAYNEKLFFGSGTQLSVL.